This TCR beta chain appears in the sequencing data of a study of OX40 agonist ivuxolimab in advanced cancers. Study in general: In this trial design, patients received ivuxolimab intravenously at 0.01 to 10 mg/kg every 2 weeks. Prior anti-PD-1, anti-PD-L1 or anti-CTLA-4 therapy was allowed; roughly 40% had some.

Study outcomes and limitations: Blood T cells, both CD4+ and CD8+, expanded clonally by week 6 at 0.1 to 3.0 mg/kg. More expanded clones were found, on average, in CD8+ than in CD4+ T cells.

Concerning this clone: The antigen is undetermined.

TCRdb's table, derived via immunoSEQ multiplex PCR, lists solely in-frame clones and lacks some. This sample has roughly 24,000 clones; 85% occur once, and the top ten carry approximately 35%. Trimming shortened V by 1 base and J by 9 bases, and 16 bases separated the two germline ends. CDR1 and CDR2 (germline): MNHNS, SASEGT. CDR3 length equals 15 residues. The input for sequencing was CD4+ or CD8+ T cells sorted from blood, taken in a trial of the OX40 agonist ivuxolimab. The gene calls are TRBV6-1 and TRBJ1-5, with D unclear. This TCR was recovered from an adult with an advanced solid tumor such as melanoma, head and neck, liver or kidney cancer. Written as DNA, the CDR3 is TGTGCCAGCAGTGAAGATCCGGGTTCTTCGACGCCCCAGCATTTT. As protein: CASSEDPGSSTPQHF.